Presented here are 30 T cell receptor beta chains from one specimen sequenced in a study of T cell repertoires in cytomegalovirus infection (dated by TCRdb to 2018 to 2020). Antigen specificity for these receptors is unknown. Instrument on record: Illumina HiSeq 1500. TCRdb reworked the public reads: Q25 trimming with fastp, MiXCR clone assembly, productive beta chains retained. Entries are consolidated by CDR3 protein sequence, retaining the most common genes and DNA. The sample includes tens of thousands of distinct CDR3 sequences, with about 33% observed a single time. Around 70% of the sample is in the top ten clones. Sequencing was carried out using PBMCs, sequenced either directly or after in vitro stimulation (not recorded which). These receptors all stem from a human donor in good health (CMV status not recorded). Some clones in this sample may be carry-over from other donors' samples.

This sequence joins TRBV6-6 and TRBJ2-7, with D tentatively TRBD1 (6 bases). The germline gives CDR1 MNHNY, CDR2 SVGAGI (reference sequence). Trimming left V 2 bases short and J 2 bases short, with 13 bases between. The CDR3 totals 15 residues. The CDR3 loop reads CASSYAGVNPYEQYF. In DNA form, the CDR3 reads TGTGCCAGCAGTTACGCAGGGGTGAACCCCTACGAGCAGTACTTC.

The chain recombines TRBV20-1 with TRBJ2-7, with D possibly being TRBD2 (5 bases). The V gene's germline CDR1 is DFQATT and CDR2 SNEGSKA (reference sequence). The CDR3 sequence is 13 residues long. Trimming took 0 bases from V and 3 from J, leaving 9 bases between them. This CDR3 is CSARDHRGYEQYF. CDR3 sequence (DNA): TGCAGTGCTAGAGATCACCGGGGCTACGAGCAGTACTTC.

V gene TRBV7-2 combines with J gene TRBJ2-1, with D unresolved. The CDR3 sequence is 17 residues long. With 4 bases removed from V and 2 bases from J, the gap between germline ends came to 18 bases. Germline CDR1 and CDR2: SGHTA and FQGNSA. The CDR3 protein is CASSSTLARSPYNEQFF. The DNA for the CDR3 is TGTGCCAGCAGCTCCACTTTGGCTAGGTCCCCCTACAATGAGCAGTTCTTC.

This clonotype was seen many times. This chain joins TRBV7-2 and TRBJ2-7, with D uncertain. V lost 4 bases, J lost 5 bases, and 18 bases lay in between. CDR1 SGHTA and CDR2 FQGNSA come from the germline V gene. CDR3 length: 15 residues. The CDR3 bases are TGTGCCAGCAGCTCCCCCCACTCCTTGTCCCACGAGCAGTACTTC. It encodes CASSSPHSLSHEQYF.

There are a few counts of this clonotype. This chain joins TRBV5-6 and TRBJ1-2; D is ambiguous. This CDR3 is built from 15 residues. From germline, CDR1 is SGHDT and CDR2 YYEEEE. Trimming took off 5 bases at V and 4 bases at J, with 18 bases between the two ends. The CDR3 protein is CASSPRILDGYGYTF. CDR3 nucleotides: TGTGCCAGCAGTCCCAGGATTTTAGACGGCTATGGCTACACCTTC.

With regard to this clonotype: This may come from a read error, since a much larger clone is one base off. This CDR3 is missing its conserved last phenylalanine or tryptophan, likely due to a read error. V gene TRBV7-4 combines with J gene TRBJ2-5; TRBD2 matches at 12 bases. J lost 2 bases, V lost 1 base, and 2 bases had no gene match. The CDR3 runs 16 residues. From germline, CDR1 is SGHVT and CDR2 SQSDAQ. CDR3 in amino acids: CASSLGTSGIQETQYY. The DNA of the CDR3 is TGTGCCAGCAGCTTAGGGACTAGCGGGATACAAGAGACCCAGTACTAC.

CDR3 coding DNA: TGTGCCAGCAGCTTAGATAGAGGCCCCTACAATGAGCAGTTCTTC. It yields the protein CASSLDRGPYNEQFF. This chain links TRBV7-4 with TRBJ2-1; D not certain. CDR3 length: 15 amino acids. V was cut by 1 base and J by 2 bases, with 9 bases left in between. Per the germline V gene, CDR1 is SGHVT and CDR2 is SQSDAQ. The full variable domain, its missing parts supplied by reference TRBV7-4 and TRBJ2-1, is GAGVSQSPRYKVAKRGRDVALRCDSISGHVTLYWYRQTLGQGSEVLTYSQSDAQRDKSGRPSGRFSAERPERSVSTLKIQRTEQGDSAVYLCASSLDRGPYNEQFFGPGTRLTVL.

This chain uses TRBV5-8 with TRBJ1-2, with 8 nucleotides matching TRBD1. The CDR3 consists of 17 residues. V trimming: 5 bases; J trimming: 4 bases; junction bases outside the gene matches: 16. Per germline, CDR1 SGHTS and CDR2 YDEGEE. DNA for the CDR3: TGTGCCAGCAGTCCTCACCTTCCGACAGGGGCGCGCTATGGCTACACCTTC. Translated: CASSPHLPTGARYGYTF.

The sample holds a few counts of this clonotype. The chain carries TRBV12-5 and TRBJ1-5, with TRBD1 as a possible D gene (5 bases). V gave up 3 bases and J gave up 6 bases, with 24 bases separating them. The germline CDR1 and CDR2 sequences are LGHNT and FRNRAP. This CDR3 is 18 amino acids long. The CDR3 region is CASGLGRDGEGPGQPQHF. For the CDR3, the DNA is TGTGCTAGTGGTTTAGGGCGGGACGGAGAGGGTCCGGGTCAGCCCCAGCATTTT.

V and J are TRBV6-2 or TRBV6-3 and TRBJ1-3; no clear D. Trimming stripped 2 bases from V and 0 bases from J, with 11 bases between. Germline assignment: CDR1 MNHEY and CDR2 SVGEGT. The CDR3 extends over 16 amino acids. CDR3 bases: TGTGCCAGCAGTTACGGACCGTCGAGCTCTGGAAACACCATATATTTT. Amino acid sequence: CASSYGPSSSGNTIYF.

This chain joins TRBV6-5 and TRBJ2-3; D gene uncertain. The CDR3 runs to 13 residues. Germline V gene lookup returns CDR1 MNHEY and CDR2 SVGAGI. The V end lost 6 bases, the J end lost 5 bases, and 12 bases lay between the germline ends. The CDR3, as DNA: TGTGCCAGCAGCCCTCATTACCAAGATACGCAGTATTTT. It specifies CASSPHYQDTQYF.

The rearrangement uses TRBV2 and TRBJ2-1; 11 bases align to TRBD2. Germline V lookup: CDR1 SNHLY, CDR2 FYNNEI. The CDR3 covers 13 residues. V lost 7 bases and J lost 10; bases outside the gene matches: 6. The CDR3 nucleotides are TGTGCCAGCAAACTAGCGGGAGAGCGAGAGCAGTTCTTC. It yields the protein CASKLAGEREQFF.

This chain uses TRBV10-2 with TRBJ2-7, with 7 bases aligning to TRBD1. Germline loops: CDR1 WSHSY, CDR2 SAAADI. V was pared by 8 bases and J by 6 bases, with 10 bases of the junction left unmatched. The CDR3 consists of 13 residues. CDR3 coding DNA: TGCGCCAGCGGAAGGAGATCAGGGGGCGAGCAGTACTTC. Translated, it gives CASGRRSGGEQYF.

The V and J genes are TRBV19 and TRBJ1-5, with TRBD1 identical over 10 bases. Germline trimming cut 1 base from V and 7 bases from J; bases unmatched to any gene: 4. Germline CDR1 and CDR2: LNHDA and SQIVND (reference sequence). The CDR3 runs to 15 residues. In DNA, the CDR3 is TGTGCCAGTAGTATAGGGGACAGGGGCGACCAGCCCCAGCATTTT. Protein sequence: CASSIGDRGDQPQHF.

This clonotype was seen many times. The chain carries TRBV7-2 and TRBJ2-7; TRBD2 aligns across 8 bases. Germline CDR1 and CDR2: SGHTA and FQGNSA. The CDR3 extends over 15 amino acids. The J segment lost 3 bases and the V segment lost 2 bases, leaving 6 bases of the junction unmatched. CDR3 protein: CASSLQLAVGYEQYF. CDR3 sequence (DNA): TGTGCCAGCAGCTTACAACTAGCGGTCGGCTACGAGCAGTACTTC.

The chain has TRBV18 and TRBJ2-6, with D perhaps matching TRBD2 (5 bases). Germline V lookup: CDR1 KGHSH, CDR2 LQKENI. The V gene lost 1 base and the J gene lost 0 bases, with 13 bases spanning the gap. This CDR3 is built from 18 residues. This CDR3 is CASSPRAGTLSGANVLTF. In DNA, the CDR3 is TGTGCCAGCTCACCACGCGCGGGTACCCTCTCTGGGGCCAACGTCCTGACTTTC.

The chain employs TRBV4-1 and TRBJ2-2, with TRBD2 matching over 10 bases. V dropped 3 bases and J dropped 4; count of bases not matched to a gene: 5. Germline CDR1 MGHRA, CDR2 YSYEKL. The CDR3 consists of 16 residues. The CDR3: CASSQIAGGGTGELFF. The CDR3 bases are TGCGCCAGCAGCCAGATAGCGGGAGGCGGCACCGGGGAGCTGTTTTTT.

The rearrangement links TRBV14 to TRBJ2-1, with 15 bases lining up with TRBD2. Germline V gene lookup returns CDR1 SGHDN and CDR2 FVKESK. The CDR3 has 16 amino acids. The J segment lost 7 bases and the V segment lost 5 bases, leaving 6 bases of the junction unmatched. The CDR3 bases are TGTGCCAGCAGCAGAGCCGGACTAGCGGGAGGGAATGAGCAGTTCTTC. It codes for CASSRAGLAGGNEQFF.

The chain links TRBV19 to TRBJ1-1; D perhaps matches TRBD1 (5 bases). V gave up 5 bases and J gave up 4 bases, with 17 bases separating them. CDR1 and CDR2 from the germline V gene are LNHDA and SQIVND (reference sequence). This CDR3 comprises 15 residues. This CDR3 is CASSPHRSLTTEAFF. For the CDR3, the DNA is TGTGCCAGTAGTCCGCACAGGAGCCTGACCACTGAAGCTTTCTTT.

Only a few counts were recorded for this clonotype. The chain has TRBV7-6 and TRBJ1-4, with a possible D match to TRBD1 (5 bases). V lost 5 bases and J 4 bases, leaving 11 bases between the germline ends. The CDR3 covers 14 residues. CDR1 and CDR2 from the germline V gene are SGHVS and FNYEAQ. The CDR3 DNA follows: TGTGCCAGCAGCCGAGACAGCCGTAATGAAAAACTGTTTTTT. It encodes CASSRDSRNEKLFF. The variable domain in full, completed from reference TRBV7-6 and TRBJ1-4, reads GAGVSQSPRYKVTKRGQDVALRCDPISGHVSLYWYRQALGQGPEFLTYFNYEAQQDKSGLPNDRFSAERPEGSISTLTIQRTEQRDSAMYRCASSRDSRNEKLFFGSGTQLSVL.

As concerns this clonotype: A single base separates this from a much larger clone, so it may be a read error. This chain connects TRBV27 to TRBJ2-1; no definite D call. The CDR3 has 11 amino acids. The germline V gene has CDR1 MNHEY and CDR2 SMNVEV (reference sequence). Between the trimmed V and J ends, which lost 6 bases and 5 bases, there was a span of 5 bases. The chain's CDR3 is CASRSNNEQFF. CDR3 bases: TGTGCCAGCAGATCGAACAATGAGCAGTTCTTC.

V gene TRBV10-3 combines with J gene TRBJ1-1, with D possibly TRBD1 on 5 matching bases. The V end lost 11 bases, the J end lost 5 bases, and 15 bases lay between the germline ends. This CDR3 spans 12 amino acids. CDR1 is ENHRY, CDR2 SYGVKD, per germline. The CDR3 sequence is CAGYDGTTEAFF. CDR3 coding DNA: TGTGCCGGCTACGATGGGACTACTGAAGCTTTCTTT.

This clonotype was detected only a few times. The chain uses TRBV12-3 or TRBV12-4 and TRBJ2-1, with 10 bases aligning to TRBD1. V was clipped by 3 bases and J by 6 bases; unmatched bases: 5. The CDR3 runs 15 residues. CDR3 nucleotide sequence: TGTGCCAGCAGTTTGTGGGACAGGGGTACCAATGAGCAGTTCTTC. Protein product: CASSLWDRGTNEQFF.

The chain is built from TRBV28 and TRBJ1-6; possible D gene TRBD1, 5 bases. There are 17 residues in the CDR3. The V gene's germline CDR1 is MDHEN and CDR2 SYDVKM. V lost 5 bases, J lost 4 bases, and 18 bases lay in between. CDR3 residues: CASSPSDSSAYNSPLHF. CDR3 nucleotide sequence: TGTGCCAGCAGTCCGTCTGACAGTTCTGCGTATAATTCACCCCTCCACTTT.

CDR3 nucleotide sequence: TGTGCCAGCAGTTTCCAGACACGCCGGGAGCTGTTTTTT. Translation gives CASSFQTRRELFF. The chain combines TRBV27 with TRBJ2-2; D unclear. Germline lookup yields CDR1 MNHEY and CDR2 SMNVEV (reference sequence). The CDR3 is made up of 13 amino acids. V was cut by 3 bases and J by 9 bases, with 11 bases left in between.

This clonotype was counted between two and nine times. The rearrangement joins TRBV5-6 to TRBJ2-7; D call uncertain. Trimming took off 4 bases at V and 5 bases at J, with 16 bases between the two ends. In germline, CDR1 is SGHDT, CDR2 YYEEEE. This CDR3 comprises 14 residues. CDR3 DNA sequence: TGTGCCAGCAGCCAAGGACGGTTTGCCCACGAGCAGTACTTC. Amino acid sequence: CASSQGRFAHEQYF.

The V call is TRBV7-2, the J call TRBJ2-6; D remains ambiguous. Trimming pared 5 bases from V and 0 bases from J, leaving 14 bases between. The CDR3 consists of 17 residues. Germline CDR1 reads SGHTA; CDR2 reads FQGNSA. The CDR3 DNA reads as TGTGCCAGCAGCGCCCTTGGTGGGAACTCTGGGGCCAACGTCCTGACTTTC. Protein sequence: CASSALGGNSGANVLTF.

The chain links TRBV2 to TRBJ2-1; D is unclear. V was pared by 5 bases and J by 7 bases, with 15 bases between. Germline assignment: CDR1 SNHLY and CDR2 FYNNEI. The CDR3 is made up of 14 amino acids. CDR3 amino acids: CASSQEPTHNEQFF. CDR3 nucleotide sequence: TGTGCCAGCAGTCAGGAGCCCACTCATAATGAGCAGTTCTTC.

The chain links TRBV29-1 to TRBJ2-1, with D possibly matching TRBD2 (6 bases). The CDR3 runs 12 residues. The V and J ends lost 4 bases and 10 bases respectively, with 14 bases between them. Germline V gene sequence: CDR1 SQVTM, CDR2 ANQGSEA. Written as DNA, the CDR3 is TGCAGCGTTGCCCCTAGCGCAGGGGAGCAGTTCTTC. It specifies CSVAPSAGEQFF.

The chain employs TRBV7-2 and TRBJ1-4; the D is unclear. The CDR3 is 14 amino acids. CDR1 is SGHTA and CDR2 is FQGNSA in the germline V gene. Trimming pared 1 base from V and 5 bases from J, leaving 8 bases between. The CDR3 sequence: CASSLEVANEKLFF. In DNA, the CDR3 is TGTGCCAGCAGCTTAGAAGTCGCGAATGAAAAACTGTTTTTT.